This T cell receptor beta chain was found in a study of blood T cell repertoires in COVID-19. As for the study in general: The samples span acute and convalescent COVID-19 from the United States, Italy and Spain. T cells, B-cell-depleted T cells, or PBMCs provided the cDNA or gDNA that served as material.

V lost 5 bases to trimming and J lost 4 bases, with 6 bases between them. The CDR3 length is 11 residues. Germline CDR1 SGHNT, CDR2 YENEEA. In the original processing: From reference gene primer amplification, estimates of nucleated cell counts were derived. TCRdb's table, derived via immunoSEQ multiplex PCR, lists solely in-frame clones and lacks some. V and J calls and clone size are those listed in that table; D and trimming were worked out from the DNA. Seen here are 80,000 or so clones, roughly 78% observed once, and the top ten hold around 5%. This TCR was sampled from a woman aged 70-85 years with acute or convalescent COVID-19. This rearrangement joins TRBV11-3 to TRBJ2-7; no reliable D call. The sequencing sample was made of peripheral blood. CDR3: CASSPGYEQYF. DNA of the CDR3: TGTGCCAGCAGCCCAGGTTACGAGCAGTACTTC.